Below are 7 T cell receptor beta chains sequenced from a single sample in a study of T cell clusters in autoimmune cytopenias. About 37,500 genome equivalents of blood DNA were amplified for TRB. TRB rearrangements were amplified by touch-down multiplex PCR with mixed TRB-A/B primers. TCRdb re-analyzed the multiplex PCR reads; it lists each CDR3 protein once, without DNA. In total, the table holds about 6,700 distinct CDR3 sequences. These same records also appear under a second study, on T cell repertoires in aging, cancer and after chemotherapy.

Sequencing was performed on peripheral blood. These receptors came from a human donor in good health.

The chain carries TRBV18 and TRBJ2-6; TCRdb picks TRBD1, but there is no DNA to check that call. The CDR3 is made up of 21 amino acids. CDR1 KGHSH and CDR2 LQKENI come from the germline V gene. The CDR3 region is CASSPPSYTGARISGANVLTF. The full variable domain, rest sourced from reference TRBV18 and TRBJ2-6, is NAGVMQNPRHLVRRRGQEARLRCSPMKGHSHVYWYRQLPEEGLKFMVYLQKENIIDESGMPKERFSAEFPKEGPSILRIQQVVRGDSAAYFCASSPPSYTGARISGANVLTFGAGSRLTVL.

Its frequency marks this clonotype as medium-sized. V and J are TRBV19 and TRBJ1-5; TCRdb designates TRBD1, a call that cannot be tested without DNA. From germline, CDR1 is LNHDA and CDR2 SQIVND (reference sequence). The CDR3 contains 15 residues. The CDR3 protein is CASTGTGGWDQPQHF.

The chain carries TRBV5-8 and TRBJ2-5; TCRdb lists TRBD1, though no DNA is available to test this call. The V gene's germline CDR1 is SGHTS and CDR2 YDEGEE. The CDR3 totals 14 residues. CDR3 amino acids: CASSSGAGEETQYF.

V is TRBV7-2 and J is TRBJ2-5; the TCRdb call, TRBD1, lacks DNA for checking. Germline V gives CDR1 SGHTA, CDR2 FQGNSA. The CDR3 loop spans 15 amino acids. This CDR3 reads CASSPQGGTGETQYF.

The chain uses TRBV6-6 and TRBJ2-7; the TCRdb call, TRBD1, lacks DNA for checking. The CDR3 length is 15 residues. CDR1 is MNHNY, CDR2 SVGAGI, per germline (reference sequence). CDR3 amino acids: CASSHGQGFSYEQYF.

The chain carries TRBV19 and TRBJ2-7; TCRdb's assignment of TRBD1 cannot be checked, as there is no DNA. Germline values: CDR1 LNHDA, CDR2 SQIVND (reference sequence). This CDR3 region has 16 residues. CDR3 amino acids: CASSIEGGQSSYEQYF.

This clonotype is identified as medium-sized from frequency. J is TRBJ2-3 and V is TRBV30. This CDR3 contains 12 residues. The germline CDR1 and CDR2 sequences are GTSNPN and SVGIG (reference sequence). The CDR3 sequence: CAWSVGTDTQYF.